Shown below are 24 T cell receptor beta chains from a single sample sequenced in a study of OX40 agonist ivuxolimab in advanced cancers. The table came from immunoSEQ multiplex PCR; TCRdb's copy has only in-frame clones and leaves some out. This table holds some 40,000 clones, 78% found once. Sequencing was performed on CD4+ or CD8+ T cells sorted from blood, taken in a trial of the OX40 agonist ivuxolimab. The receptors originated from an adult with an advanced solid tumor such as melanoma, head and neck, liver or kidney cancer.

The J gene is TRBJ1-3, the V gene TRBV19; a possible D gene is TRBD1 (5 bases). There are 13 residues in the CDR3. Trimming removed 7 bases from V and 3 bases from J, with 10 bases in between. Germline-derived CDR1 and CDR2 are LNHDA and SQIVND (reference sequence). This CDR3 reads CASNQGNGNTIYF. CDR3 in DNA: TGTGCCAGTAATCAGGGAAATGGAAACACCATATATTTT.

This clone has only a few counts. The rearrangement links TRBV18 to TRBJ1-1; D ambiguous. This CDR3 is 14 amino acids long. The germline V and J ends were trimmed by 1 base and 1 base, with 7 bases remaining between them. CDR1 and CDR2 from the germline V gene are KGHSH and LQKENI. The CDR3 sequence: CASSPQYGNTEAFF. DNA of the CDR3: TGTGCCAGCTCACCACAGTATGGGAACACTGAAGCTTTCTTT. The complete variable domain, with remaining parts taken from reference TRBV18 and TRBJ1-1, reads NAGVMQNPRHLVRRRGQEARLRCSPMKGHSHVYWYRQLPEEGLKFMVYLQKENIIDESGMPKERFSAEFPKEGPSILRIQQVVRGDSAAYFCASSPQYGNTEAFFGQGTRLTVV.

This clone turned up a few times. One junction end does not reproduce the germline sequence, and a read error may be involved. The chain is built from TRBV2 and TRBJ1-5, with TRBD1 matching over 9 bases. This CDR3 contains 15 residues. The V gene's germline CDR1 is SNHLY and CDR2 FYNNEI. CDR3 residues: CASSGGQGSDQPQHF. The DNA for the CDR3 is TGTGCCAGCAGTGGGGGACAGGGTAGCGATCAGCCCCAGCATTTT. The full variable domain, its missing parts supplied by reference TRBV2 and TRBJ1-5, is EPEVTQTPSHQVTQMGQEVILRCVPISNHLYFYWYRQILGQKVEFLVSFYNNEISEKSEIFDDQFSVERPDGSNFTLKIRSTKLEDSAMYFCASSGGQGSDQPQHFGDGTRLSIL.

This chain connects TRBV4-3 to TRBJ2-1; D remains ambiguous. CDR1 LGHNA and CDR2 YSLEER come from the germline V gene. Deletions cut 0 bases from V and 2 bases from J, with 8 bases between. The CDR3 extends over 15 amino acids. This CDR3 reads CASSQDGRTYNEQFF. In DNA form, the CDR3 reads TGCGCCAGCAGCCAAGATGGCAGGACCTACAATGAGCAGTTCTTC.

This chain joins TRBV27 and TRBJ2-1, with TRBD2 matching over 8 bases. CDR1 and CDR2 (germline): MNHEY, SMNVEV (reference sequence). The CDR3 is 17 amino acids. J was trimmed by 4 bases and V by 3 bases; bases with no gene match: 11. The CDR3 protein is CASSFLTSGTGYNEQFF. The CDR3 DNA reads TGTGCCAGCAGTTTTTTAACTAGCGGCACTGGATACAATGAGCAGTTCTTC.

The chain employs TRBV12-5 and TRBJ2-7; weak D call: TRBD2 (6 bases). V gave up 5 bases and J gave up 6 bases, with 20 bases separating them. This CDR3 spans 15 amino acids. Per germline, CDR1 LGHNT and CDR2 FRNRAP. The CDR3 bases are TGTGCTAGTGGTGGAGGCCCGGGACTCCCAGTCGAGCAGTACTTC. It is translated as CASGGGPGLPVEQYF.

This clone was seen many times. This chain links TRBV7-6 with TRBJ1-2, with D possibly matching TRBD1 (5 bases). The CDR3 contains 13 residues. Deletions cut 6 bases from V and 3 bases from J, with 11 bases between. Germline CDR1 reads SGHVS; CDR2 reads FNYEAQ. The CDR3 loop reads CASRDTGDYGYTF. CDR3 nucleotides: TGTGCCAGCAGGGACACGGGGGACTATGGCTACACCTTC. The full variable domain, completed using reference TRBV7-6 and TRBJ1-2, is GAGVSQSPRYKVTKRGQDVALRCDPISGHVSLYWYRQALGQGPEFLTYFNYEAQQDKSGLPNDRFSAERPEGSISTLTIQRTEQRDSAMYRCASRDTGDYGYTFGSGTRLTVV.

The V gene is TRBV6-6, the J gene TRBJ1-6; perhaps TRBD1 as D (5 bases). The germline CDR1 and CDR2 sequences are MNHNY and SVGAGI (reference sequence). The CDR3 is made up of 15 amino acids. With 3 bases removed from V and 9 bases from J, the gap between germline ends came to 15 bases. The CDR3 nucleotides are TGTGCCAGCAGTTATGGTAACAGGCAGAGTTCACCCCTCCACTTT. Translating it yields CASSYGNRQSSPLHF.

The chain's CDR3 is CASSEVDGGGYEQYF. The CDR3 coding sequence is TGTGCCAGCAGTGAAGTGGACGGGGGGGGTTACGAGCAGTACTTC. The V and J genes are TRBV6-1 and TRBJ2-7; 8 bases fit TRBD2. Unmatched junction bases numbered 6, after V lost 1 base and J lost 4 bases. Germline CDR1 and CDR2: MNHNS and SASEGT. There are 15 residues in the CDR3.

The V call is TRBV13, the J call TRBJ2-1; 8 positions agree with TRBD2. Germline assignment: CDR1 PRHDT and CDR2 FYEKMQ (reference sequence). The CDR3 has 17 residues. With V trimmed by 1 base and J by 7 bases, 12 bases remained unmatched. The CDR3 here is CASSLDYGRGYWNEQFF. The CDR3 DNA sequence: TGTGCCAGCAGCTTAGATTACGGGAGGGGGTATTGGAATGAGCAGTTCTTC.

The V gene is TRBV11-2, the J gene TRBJ1-2; 8 nucleotides match TRBD1. Unmatched junction bases numbered 10, after V lost 5 bases and J lost 5 bases. CDR3 length: 15 amino acids. Germline values: CDR1 SGHAT, CDR2 FQNNGV. CDR3: CASSTTRGRVYGYTF. Written as DNA, the CDR3 is TGTGCCAGCAGCACGACCAGGGGGCGAGTTTATGGCTACACCTTC.

This sequence joins TRBV7-2 and TRBJ2-3; 11 bases fit TRBD2. The CDR3 loop spans 19 amino acids. The germline V gene has CDR1 SGHTA and CDR2 FQGNSA. The V and J ends lost 4 bases and 3 bases, in that order; junction bases with no gene match: 15. DNA of the CDR3: TGTGCCAGCAGCTGGACTAGCGGGCAAGGAGGTGGAGTGACAGATACGCAGTATTTT. Encoded protein: CASSWTSGQGGGVTDTQYF. Combining the CDR3 with reference TRBV7-2 and TRBJ2-3 gives the whole variable domain GAGVSQSPSNKVTEKGKDVELRCDPISGHTALYWYRQSLGQGLEFLIYFQGNSAPDKSGLPSDRFSAERTGGSVSTLTIQRTQQEDSAVYLCASSWTSGQGGGVTDTQYFGPGTRLTVL.

The V call is TRBV4-1, the J call TRBJ2-7; D assignment may be TRBD1 or TRBD2 (6 bases each). Germline V gene data show CDR1 as MGHRA and CDR2 as YSYEKL. The germline V and J ends were trimmed by 4 bases and 2 bases, with 24 bases remaining between them. This CDR3 spans 18 amino acids. The DNA for the CDR3 is TGCGCCAGCAGCCCATTGGGTTGGATGGGGGGCGCGGCCTACGAGCAGTACTTC. Its protein product is CASSPLGWMGGAAYEQYF.

Only one count was recorded for this clone. The same CDR3 also results from other DNA sequences found in this sample. This chain uses TRBV5-1 with TRBJ2-1; 12 nucleotides align to TRBD2. Looked up from germline, CDR1 is SGHRS and CDR2 is YFSETQ. CDR3 size: 15 residues. Trimming at V came to 4 bases and at J to 4 bases, leaving 3 bases not matched to a gene. This CDR3 is CASSPGTSGYNEQFF. In nucleotides, the CDR3 is TGCGCCAGCAGCCCCGGGACTAGCGGGTACAATGAGCAGTTCTTC.

This clone was seen only a few times. This sequence joins TRBV11-2 and TRBJ2-6; D may be TRBD1 (5 bases). This CDR3 spans 14 amino acids. The germline V gene encodes CDR1 SGHAT and CDR2 FQNNGV. V lost 3 bases, J lost 4 bases, and 7 bases lay in between. The CDR3 region has the DNA TGTGCCAGCAGCTTCAAGGGGGGGGCCAACGTCCTGACTTTC. The encoded protein is CASSFKGGANVLTF.

V is TRBV27 and J is TRBJ1-2, with D tentatively TRBD1 (5 bases). CDR1 and CDR2 from the germline V gene are MNHEY and SMNVEV (reference sequence). This CDR3 spans 15 amino acids. V dropped 2 bases and J dropped 7 bases, with 17 bases sitting between them. The CDR3 bases are TGTGCCAGCAGTTTAGTACGGACAAACTCGGGTGGCTACACCTTC. It is translated as CASSLVRTNSGGYTF.

The chain combines TRBV28 with TRBJ2-5; no firm D call. The J call may be faulty, since TRBJ2-7 better matches the DNA end. CDR1 and CDR2 from the germline V gene are MDHEN and SYDVKM. CDR3 length: 13 residues. The CDR3 region has the DNA TGTGCCAGCAGTTACGGCCAAGGCGGCGAGCAGTACTTC. Translation gives CASSYGQGGEQYF.

The chain combines TRBV4-2 with TRBJ2-1, with D perhaps TRBD2 (6 bases). CDR1 is LGHNA and CDR2 is YNFKEQ in the germline V gene. V gave up 4 bases and J gave up 8 bases, with 21 bases separating them. This CDR3 region has 16 residues. CDR3 residues: CASSPGGTGVGDEQFF. The CDR3, as DNA: TGTGCCAGCAGCCCCGGGGGAACGGGAGTCGGGGATGAGCAGTTCTTC.

This clone has more than one count but fewer than ten. This chain's CDR3 is CASSPKVALEQYF. The CDR3, as DNA: TGTGCCAGCAGCCCGAAAGTAGCGCTCGAGCAGTACTTC. This chain uses TRBV6-5 with TRBJ2-7; the D gene is possibly TRBD2 (5 bases). V lost 6 bases and J 6 bases, leaving 15 bases between the germline ends. This CDR3 is built from 13 residues. Germline V CDR1 and CDR2: MNHEY, SVGAGI.

The V gene is TRBV6-1, the J gene TRBJ2-7, with no clear D. Trimming took off 1 base at V and 6 bases at J, with 10 bases between the two ends. CDR1 and CDR2 from the germline V gene are MNHNS and SASEGT. This CDR3 comprises 13 residues. The CDR3 bases are TGTGCCAGCAGTGAAGTAGTCTCCGGCGAGCAGTACTTC. Its translation is CASSEVVSGEQYF.

V gene TRBV27 combines with J gene TRBJ1-1; unclear D gene. Germline V gives CDR1 MNHEY, CDR2 SMNVEV (reference sequence). Trimming removed 1 base from V and 5 bases from J, with 11 bases in between. The CDR3 length is 14 residues. This CDR3 is CASSLLPPVTEAFF. DNA of the CDR3: TGTGCCAGCAGTTTATTACCCCCAGTTACTGAAGCTTTCTTT.

This clone appeared a few times. This same CDR3 is encoded by further DNA sequences in the sample. The chain uses TRBV5-1 and TRBJ2-7, with D possibly TRBD2 on 6 matching bases. The V and J ends lost 0 bases and 3 bases respectively, with 10 bases between them. Per germline, CDR1 SGHRS and CDR2 YFSETQ. This CDR3 comprises 14 residues. The CDR3 nucleotides are TGCGCCAGCAGCTTGGGTGGGGGAGGCTACGAGCAGTACTTC. It translates to CASSLGGGGYEQYF.

Worth noting for this clone: This same CDR3 is encoded by further DNA sequences in the sample. The chain recombines TRBV6-4 with TRBJ2-2; no definite D call. The length of the CDR3 is 13 residues. CDR1 MRHNA and CDR2 SNTAGT come from the germline V gene. Trimming took off 6 bases at V and 2 bases at J, with 7 bases between the two ends. The CDR3 DNA sequence: TGTGCCAGCAGCGAACTCAACACCGGGGAGCTGTTTTTT. Encoded protein: CASSELNTGELFF.

V and J are TRBV7-2 and TRBJ2-1; D could derive from TRBD1 or TRBD2 (6 bases each). The germline V gene has CDR1 SGHTA and CDR2 FQGNSA. V lost 5 bases and J 8 bases, leaving 13 bases between the germline ends. The CDR3 is 13 residues long. The CDR3 here is CASSLARGDEQFF. For the CDR3, the DNA is TGTGCCAGCAGCCTGGCTAGGGGGGATGAGCAGTTCTTC.